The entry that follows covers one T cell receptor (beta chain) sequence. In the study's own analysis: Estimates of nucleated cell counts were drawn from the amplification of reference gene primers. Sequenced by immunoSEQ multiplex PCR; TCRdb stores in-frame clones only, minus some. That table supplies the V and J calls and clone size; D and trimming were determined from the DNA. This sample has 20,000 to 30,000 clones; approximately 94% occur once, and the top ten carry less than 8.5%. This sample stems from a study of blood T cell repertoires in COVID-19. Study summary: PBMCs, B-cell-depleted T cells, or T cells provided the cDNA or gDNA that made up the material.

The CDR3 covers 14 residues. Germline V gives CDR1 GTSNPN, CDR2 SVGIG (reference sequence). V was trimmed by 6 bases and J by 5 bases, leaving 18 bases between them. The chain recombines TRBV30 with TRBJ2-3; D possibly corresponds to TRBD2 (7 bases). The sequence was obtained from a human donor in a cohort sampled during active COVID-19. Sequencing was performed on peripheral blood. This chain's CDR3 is CACGWGGARDTQYF. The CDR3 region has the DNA TGTGCCTGCGGATGGGGGGGGGCGAGAGATACGCAGTATTTT.